A selection of T cell receptor beta chains follows, all from one sample in a study of blood T cell repertoires in COVID-19. Some clones are missing from TCRdb's copy, which holds only in-frame ones; the method was immunoSEQ multiplex PCR. The table shows 250,000 to 300,000 clones, with approximately 91% occurring only once. Source material: PBMCs or T cells enriched from blood (not recorded which). The receptors here all came from a woman between 40 and 55 years old with acute COVID-19. Each CDR3 is given with its conserved first and last residue. Each record gives: J gene, D gene, clone size, V gene, CDR3 protein, CDR3 DNA. A D gene is named only where the DNA matches it firmly. Only part of the rows carry a size: once, few, many, or a class if the clone is expanded.

TRBJ2-3 | TRBD2 | - | TRBV7-9 | CAPAEGLGDTQYF | TGTGCCCCGGCGGAGGGACTAGGTGATACGCAGTATTTT
TRBJ2-1 | TRBD2 | - | TRBV14 | CASSQFPGLAGINEQFF | TGTGCCAGCAGCCAATTCCCAGGACTAGCGGGTATAAATGAGCAGTTCTTC
TRBJ2-1 | TRBD2 | - | TRBV4-2 | CASSQGGSGAEQFF | TGTGCCAGCAGCCAAGGGGGAAGCGGGGCTGAGCAGTTCTTC
TRBJ2-5 | - | - | TRBV11-3 | CASSLGSPGGETQYF | TGTGCCAGCAGCTTAGGATCCCCCGGAGGAGAGACCCAGTACTTC
TRBJ1-2 | - | - | TRBV11-3 | CASSIQDSYGYTF | TGTGCCAGCAGCATTCAGGACAGCTATGGCTACACCTTC
TRBJ2-3 | - | - | TRBV12-3/TRBV12-4 | CASSSNSLDTQYF | TGTGCCAGCAGTTCCAACTCGTTAGATACGCAGTATTTT
TRBJ2-3 | - | - | TRBV7-2 | CASSLGAGAGTDTQYF | TGTGCCAGCAGCTTAGGGGCAGGGGCGGGCACAGATACGCAGTATTTT
TRBJ1-6 | - | - | TRBV6-1 | CASSENSGWLISPLHF | TGTGCCAGCAGTGAGAACTCGGGATGGCTCATCTCACCCCTCCACTTT
TRBJ2-1 | - | once | TRBV24-1 | CATSDYALSYNEQFF | TGTGCCACCAGTGATTACGCGCTATCCTACAATGAGCAGTTCTTC
TRBJ2-4 | TRBD1 | - | TRBV7-9 | CASSPGTGVNIQYF | TGTGCCAGCAGCCCAGGGACAGGGGTAAACATTCAGTACTTC
TRBJ1-4 | - | - | TRBV7-9 | CASSLAQGGEKLFF | TGTGCCAGCAGCTTAGCCCAGGGCGGTGAAAAACTGTTTTTT
TRBJ1-1 | - | - | TRBV11-2 | CASSAKGGSTEAFF | TGTGCCAGCAGTGCAAAGGGGGGGAGCACTGAAGCTTTCTTT
TRBJ1-6 | - | - | TRBV6-2/TRBV6-3 | CASSSPGENSPLHF | TGTGCCAGCAGTTCCCCAGGGGAGAACTCACCCCTCCACTTT
TRBJ2-4 | TRBD1 | - | TRBV5-4 | CASSSDRVGPKNIQYF | TGTGCCAGCAGCTCCGACAGGGTCGGTCCCAAAAACATTCAGTACTTC
TRBJ1-5 | TRBD1 | - | TRBV19 | CASLDRGRNQPQHF | TGTGCCAGTCTGGACAGGGGAAGGAATCAGCCCCAGCATTTT
TRBJ2-7 | TRBD1 | - | TRBV5-1 | CASSTGTGTYEQYF | TGCGCCAGCAGCACCGGGACAGGGACCTACGAGCAGTACTTC
TRBJ2-3 | - | - | TRBV27 | CASSFNTDTQYF | TGTGCCAGCAGTTTCAACACAGATACGCAGTATTTT
TRBJ2-1 | TRBD2 | - | TRBV14 | CASSSGTSGGPYNEQFF | TGTGCCAGCAGCTCCGGGACTAGCGGGGGGCCCTACAATGAGCAGTTCTTC
TRBJ2-1 | - | - | TRBV5-4 | CASSLIGGNEQFF | TGTGCCAGCAGCCTCATCGGAGGGAATGAGCAGTTCTTC
TRBJ1-4 | - | - | TRBV28 | CASSFSWGPNEKLFF | TGTGCCAGCAGTTTTTCGTGGGGCCCTAATGAAAAACTGTTTTTT
TRBJ2-3 | TRBD2 | - | TRBV5-1 | CASSSSHGLDSDTQYF | TGCGCCAGCAGCTCCTCACACGGACTAGATTCGGATACGCAGTATTTT
TRBJ1-1 | - | - | TRBV12-3/TRBV12-4 | CASSRVNTEAFF | TGTGCCAGCAGCCGAGTGAACACTGAAGCTTTCTTT
TRBJ2-1 | TRBD2 | - | TRBV6-5 | CASGRTGTRGNEQFF | TGTGCCAGCGGGCGAACAGGGACTAGGGGCAATGAGCAGTTCTTC
TRBJ1-5 | - | - | TRBV7-2 | CASSLVGSVKRSNQPQHF | TGTGCCAGCAGCTTAGTGGGGAGTGTTAAACGGAGCAATCAGCCCCAGCATTTT
TRBJ1-2 | - | - | TRBV3-1/TRBV3-2 | CASSLGQGGYTF | TGTGCCAGCAGCCTTGGGCAGGGTGGCTACACCTTC
TRBJ2-7 | - | once | TRBV27 | CASSSRGTPSLYEQYF | TGTGCCAGCAGTTCCCGGGGGACCCCCTCCCTTTACGAGCAGTACTTC